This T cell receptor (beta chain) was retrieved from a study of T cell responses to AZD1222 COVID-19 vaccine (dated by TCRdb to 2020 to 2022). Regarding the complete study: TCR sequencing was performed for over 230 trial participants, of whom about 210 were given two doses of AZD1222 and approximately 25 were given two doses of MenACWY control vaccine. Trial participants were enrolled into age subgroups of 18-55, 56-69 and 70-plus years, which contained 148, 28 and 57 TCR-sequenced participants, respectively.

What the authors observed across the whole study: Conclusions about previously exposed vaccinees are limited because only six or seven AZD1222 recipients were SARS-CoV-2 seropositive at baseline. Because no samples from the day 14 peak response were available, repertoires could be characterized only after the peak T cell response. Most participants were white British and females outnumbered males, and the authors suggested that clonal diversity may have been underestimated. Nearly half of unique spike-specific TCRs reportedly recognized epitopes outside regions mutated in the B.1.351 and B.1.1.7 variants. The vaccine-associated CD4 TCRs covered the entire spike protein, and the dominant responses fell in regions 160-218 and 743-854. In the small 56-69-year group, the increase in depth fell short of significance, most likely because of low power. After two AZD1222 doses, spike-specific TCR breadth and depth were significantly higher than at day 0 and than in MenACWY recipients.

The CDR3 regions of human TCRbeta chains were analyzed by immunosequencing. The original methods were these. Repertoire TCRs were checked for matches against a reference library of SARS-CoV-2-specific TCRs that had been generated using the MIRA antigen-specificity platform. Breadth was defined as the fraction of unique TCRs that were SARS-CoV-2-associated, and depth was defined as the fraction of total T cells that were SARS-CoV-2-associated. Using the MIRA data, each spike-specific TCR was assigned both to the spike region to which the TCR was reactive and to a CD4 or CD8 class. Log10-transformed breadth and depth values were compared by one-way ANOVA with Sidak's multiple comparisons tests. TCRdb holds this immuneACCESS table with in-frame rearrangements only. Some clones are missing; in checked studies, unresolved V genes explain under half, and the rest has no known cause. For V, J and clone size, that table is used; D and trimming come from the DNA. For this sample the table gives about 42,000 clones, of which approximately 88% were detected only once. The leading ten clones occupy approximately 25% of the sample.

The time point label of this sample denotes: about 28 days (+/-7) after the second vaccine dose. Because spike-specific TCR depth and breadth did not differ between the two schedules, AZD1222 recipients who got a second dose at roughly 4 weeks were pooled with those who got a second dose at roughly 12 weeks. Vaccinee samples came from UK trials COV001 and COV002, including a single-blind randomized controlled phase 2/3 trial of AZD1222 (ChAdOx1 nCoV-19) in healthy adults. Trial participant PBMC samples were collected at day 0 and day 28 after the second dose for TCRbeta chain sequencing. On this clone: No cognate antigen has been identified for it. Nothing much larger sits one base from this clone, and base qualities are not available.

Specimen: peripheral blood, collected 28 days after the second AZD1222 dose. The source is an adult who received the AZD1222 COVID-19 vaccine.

The nucleotide sequence reads TGTGCCAGCACGGGATTCGGCACTGAAGCTTTCTTT. This yields the protein CASTGFGTEAFF. The rearrangement combines TRBV2 with TRBJ1-1; the D gene is not confidently resolved. V drops 7 bases and J drops 4 bases, leaving 10 bases in between. From the cysteine through the phenylalanine, the CDR3 covers 12 amino acids. CDR3 DNA only is kept here, 36 bases in frame from base 1. According to the germline V gene, CDR1 reads SNHLY and CDR2 reads FYNNEI.